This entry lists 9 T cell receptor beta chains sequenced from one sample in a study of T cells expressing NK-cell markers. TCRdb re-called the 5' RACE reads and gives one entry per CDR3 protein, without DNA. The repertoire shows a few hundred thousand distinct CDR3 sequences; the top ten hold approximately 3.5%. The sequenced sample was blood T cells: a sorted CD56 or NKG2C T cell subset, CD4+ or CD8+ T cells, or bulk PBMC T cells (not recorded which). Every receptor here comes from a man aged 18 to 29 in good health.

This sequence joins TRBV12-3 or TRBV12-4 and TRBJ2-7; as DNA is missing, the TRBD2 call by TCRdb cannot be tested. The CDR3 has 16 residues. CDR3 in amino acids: CASSLRPTSGRYEQYF.

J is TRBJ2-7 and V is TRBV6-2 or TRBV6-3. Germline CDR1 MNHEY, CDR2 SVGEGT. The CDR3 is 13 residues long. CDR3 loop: CASSANLENEQYF.

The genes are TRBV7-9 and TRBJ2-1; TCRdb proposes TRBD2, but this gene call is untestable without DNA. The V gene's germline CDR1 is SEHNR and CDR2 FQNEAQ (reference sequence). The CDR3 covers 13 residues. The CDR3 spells CASTRLAGVEQFF.

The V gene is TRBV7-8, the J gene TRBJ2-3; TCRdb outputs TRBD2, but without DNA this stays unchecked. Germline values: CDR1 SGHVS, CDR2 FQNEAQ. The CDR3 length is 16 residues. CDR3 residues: CASSGRPGLSTDTQYF.

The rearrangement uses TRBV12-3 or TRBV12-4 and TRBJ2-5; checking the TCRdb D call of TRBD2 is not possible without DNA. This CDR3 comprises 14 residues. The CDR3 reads CASSSPGPRETQYF.

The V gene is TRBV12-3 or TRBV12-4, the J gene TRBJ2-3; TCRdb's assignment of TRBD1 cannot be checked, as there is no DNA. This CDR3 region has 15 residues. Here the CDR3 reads CASSSRQGSPDTQYF.

The CDR3 sequence is CASSLVSGISAEQYF. The rearrangement joins TRBV7-2 to TRBJ2-7; TCRdb names TRBD2, which stays unverified in the absence of DNA. This CDR3 comprises 15 residues. Germline values: CDR1 SGHTA, CDR2 FQGNSA.

The CDR3 reads CASSPGPPVRGELFF. The rearrangement joins TRBV5-1 to TRBJ2-2; TCRdb picks TRBD1, but there is no DNA to check that call. The CDR3 extends over 15 amino acids. Per germline, CDR1 SGHRS and CDR2 YFSETQ. Drawing the rest from reference TRBV5-1 and TRBJ2-2, the complete variable domain is KAGVTQTPRYLIKTRGQQVTLSCSPISGHRSVSWYQQTPGQGLQFLFEYFSETQRNKGNFPGRFSGRQFSNSRSEMNVSTLELGDSALYLCASSPGPPVRGELFFGEGSRLTVL.

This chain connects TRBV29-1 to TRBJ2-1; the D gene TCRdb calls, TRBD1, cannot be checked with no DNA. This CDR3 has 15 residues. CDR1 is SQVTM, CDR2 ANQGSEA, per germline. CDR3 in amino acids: CSVEGTGEAYNEQFF.